The clone carrying this T cell receptor beta chain was observed a few times. The sample belongs to a study of response to subunit inactivated influenza vaccine. Trimming at V came to 2 bases and at J to 4 bases, leaving 9 bases not matched to a gene. Germline CDR1 reads ENHRY; CDR2 reads SYGVKD. The CDR3 length is 17 residues. TCRdb passed the RT-PCR reads through MiXCR, listing each CDR3 protein once. Among more than 500,000 distinct CDR3 sequences listed, roughly 12% were seen once. This same sample was also taken into another study, of T cells expressing NK-cell markers. That paper adds: As the method of synthesis, 5'RACE template switching with UMIs yielded TCR beta cDNA. In the group of eight sequenced donors, seven were HCMV-seropositive and one was seronegative.

The sample was PBMCs from blood, taken on the day of vaccination. The rearrangement uses TRBV10-3 and TRBJ2-2; 8 bases match TRBD2. This clonotype was sampled from a man between 45 and 60 years old who received an inactivated influenza vaccine. CDR3: CAISESSGSDPTGELFF. The CDR3 DNA reads TGTGCCATCAGTGAGAGCAGCGGGAGCGATCCCACCGGGGAGCTGTTTTTT.